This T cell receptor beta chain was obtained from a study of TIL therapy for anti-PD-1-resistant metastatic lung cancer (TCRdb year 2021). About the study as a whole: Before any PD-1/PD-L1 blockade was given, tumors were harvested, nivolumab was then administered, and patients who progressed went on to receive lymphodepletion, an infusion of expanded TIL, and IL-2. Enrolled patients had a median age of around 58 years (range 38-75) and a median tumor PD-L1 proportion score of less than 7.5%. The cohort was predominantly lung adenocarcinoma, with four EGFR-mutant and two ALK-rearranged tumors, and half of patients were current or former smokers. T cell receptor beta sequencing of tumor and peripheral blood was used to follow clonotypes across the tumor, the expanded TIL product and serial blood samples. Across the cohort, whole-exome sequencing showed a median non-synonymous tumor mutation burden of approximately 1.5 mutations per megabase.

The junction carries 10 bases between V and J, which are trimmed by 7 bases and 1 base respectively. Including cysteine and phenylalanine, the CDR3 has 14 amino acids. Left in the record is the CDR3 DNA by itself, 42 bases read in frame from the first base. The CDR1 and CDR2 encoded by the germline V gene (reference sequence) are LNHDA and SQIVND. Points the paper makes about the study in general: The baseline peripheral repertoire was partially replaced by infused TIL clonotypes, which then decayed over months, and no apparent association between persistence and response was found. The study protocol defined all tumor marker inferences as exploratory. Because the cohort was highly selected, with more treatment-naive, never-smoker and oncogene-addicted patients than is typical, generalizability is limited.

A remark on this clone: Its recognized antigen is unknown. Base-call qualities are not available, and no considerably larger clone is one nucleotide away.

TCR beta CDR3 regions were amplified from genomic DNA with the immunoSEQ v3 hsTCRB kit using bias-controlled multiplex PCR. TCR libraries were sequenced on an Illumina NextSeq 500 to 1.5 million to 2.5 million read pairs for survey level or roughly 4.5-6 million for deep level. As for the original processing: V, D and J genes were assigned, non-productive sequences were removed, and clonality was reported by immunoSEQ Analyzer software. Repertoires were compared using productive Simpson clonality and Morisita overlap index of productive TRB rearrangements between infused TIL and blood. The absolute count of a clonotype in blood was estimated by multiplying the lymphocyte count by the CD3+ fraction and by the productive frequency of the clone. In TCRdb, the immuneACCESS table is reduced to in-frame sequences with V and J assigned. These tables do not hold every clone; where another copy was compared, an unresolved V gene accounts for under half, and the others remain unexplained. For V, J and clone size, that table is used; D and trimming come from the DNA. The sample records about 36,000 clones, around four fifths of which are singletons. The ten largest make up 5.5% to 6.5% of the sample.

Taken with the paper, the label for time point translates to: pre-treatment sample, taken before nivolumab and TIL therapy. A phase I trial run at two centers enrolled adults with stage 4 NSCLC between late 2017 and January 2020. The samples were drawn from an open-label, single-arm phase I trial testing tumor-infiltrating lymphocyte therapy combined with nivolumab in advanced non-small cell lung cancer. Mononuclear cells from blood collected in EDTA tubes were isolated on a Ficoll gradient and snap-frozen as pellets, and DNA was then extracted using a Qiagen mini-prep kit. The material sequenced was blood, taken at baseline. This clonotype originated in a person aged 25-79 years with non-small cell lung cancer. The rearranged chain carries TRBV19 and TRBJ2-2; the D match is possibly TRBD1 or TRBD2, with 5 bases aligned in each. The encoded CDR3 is CASIQGVNTGELFF. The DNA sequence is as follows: TGTGCCAGTATTCAGGGAGTGAACACCGGGGAGCTGTTTTTT.